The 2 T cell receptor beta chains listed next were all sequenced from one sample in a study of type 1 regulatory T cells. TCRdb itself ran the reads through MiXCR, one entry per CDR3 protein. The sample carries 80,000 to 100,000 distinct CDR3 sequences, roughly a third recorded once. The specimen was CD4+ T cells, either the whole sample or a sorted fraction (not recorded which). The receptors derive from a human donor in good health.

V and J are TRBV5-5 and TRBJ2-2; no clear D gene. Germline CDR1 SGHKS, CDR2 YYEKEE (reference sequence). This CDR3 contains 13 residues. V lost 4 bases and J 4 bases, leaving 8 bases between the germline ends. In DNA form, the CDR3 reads TGTGCCAGCAGCGCCTACGGCACCGGGGAGCTGTTTTTT. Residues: CASSAYGTGELFF.

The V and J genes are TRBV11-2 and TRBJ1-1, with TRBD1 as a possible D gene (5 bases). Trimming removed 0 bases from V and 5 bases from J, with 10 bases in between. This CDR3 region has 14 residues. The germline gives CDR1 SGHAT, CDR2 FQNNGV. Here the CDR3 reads CASSLERGGTEAFF. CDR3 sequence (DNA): TGTGCCAGCAGCTTAGAGAGGGGCGGAACTGAAGCTTTCTTT.